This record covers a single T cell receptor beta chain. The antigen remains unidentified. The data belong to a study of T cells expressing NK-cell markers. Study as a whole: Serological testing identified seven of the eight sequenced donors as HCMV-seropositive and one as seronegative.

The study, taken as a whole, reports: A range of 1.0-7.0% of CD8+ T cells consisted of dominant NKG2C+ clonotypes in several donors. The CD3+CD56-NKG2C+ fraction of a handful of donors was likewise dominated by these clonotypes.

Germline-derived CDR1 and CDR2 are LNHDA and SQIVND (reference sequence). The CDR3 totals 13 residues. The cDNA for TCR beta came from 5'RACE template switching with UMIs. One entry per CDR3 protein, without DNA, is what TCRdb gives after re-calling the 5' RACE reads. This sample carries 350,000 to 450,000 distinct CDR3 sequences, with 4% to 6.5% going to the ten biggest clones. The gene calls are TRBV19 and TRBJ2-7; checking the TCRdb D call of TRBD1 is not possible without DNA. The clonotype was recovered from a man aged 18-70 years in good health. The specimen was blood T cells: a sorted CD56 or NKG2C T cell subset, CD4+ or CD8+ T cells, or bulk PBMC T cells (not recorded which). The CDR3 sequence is CASSPPRGGEQYF.